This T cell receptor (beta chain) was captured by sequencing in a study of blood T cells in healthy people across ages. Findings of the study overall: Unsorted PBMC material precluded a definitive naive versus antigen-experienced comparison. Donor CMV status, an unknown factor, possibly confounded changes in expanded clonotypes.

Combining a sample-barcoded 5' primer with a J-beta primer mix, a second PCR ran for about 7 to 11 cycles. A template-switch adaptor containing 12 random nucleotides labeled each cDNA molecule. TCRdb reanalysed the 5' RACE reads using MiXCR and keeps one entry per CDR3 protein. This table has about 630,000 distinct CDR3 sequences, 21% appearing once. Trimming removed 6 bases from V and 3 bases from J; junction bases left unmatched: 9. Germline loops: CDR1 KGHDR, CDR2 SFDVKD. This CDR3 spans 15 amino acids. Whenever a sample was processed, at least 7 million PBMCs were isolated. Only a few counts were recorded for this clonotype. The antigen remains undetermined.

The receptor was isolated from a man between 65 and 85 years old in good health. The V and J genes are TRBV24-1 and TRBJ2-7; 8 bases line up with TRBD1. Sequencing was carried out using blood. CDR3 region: CATSRTGTYYYEQYF. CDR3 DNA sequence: TGTGCCACCAGTAGGACAGGGACCTACTACTACGAGCAGTACTTC.